The 25 T cell receptor beta chains below were found in one sample sequenced in a study of blood T cell repertoires in COVID-19. Clones were read by immunoSEQ multiplex PCR, and TCRdb kept only the in-frame ones, dropping some. Among some 270,000 clones, 80% to 90% were seen once, and the ten largest hold roughly 4.5%. Sequencing used peripheral blood. The source of these receptors is a woman aged 40 to 50 who had recovered from COVID-19.

This rearrangement joins TRBV9 to TRBJ2-5; D may be TRBD2 (6 bases). Germline CDR1 is SGDLS and CDR2 is YYNGEE. V was trimmed by 2 bases and J by 5 bases, leaving 10 bases between them. CDR3 length equals 13 residues. CDR3 DNA sequence: TGTGCCAGCAGCGTTATTAGCGGTGAGACCCAGTACTTC. The encoded protein is CASSVISGETQYF.

V usage is TRBV25-1 and J usage is TRBJ1-6; 8 bases line up with TRBD1. Germline loops: CDR1 MGHDK, CDR2 SYGVNS. CDR3 length equals 15 residues. The trim removed 3 bases at V and 9 bases at J, leaving 7 bases unmatched. CDR3 in DNA: TGTGCCAGCAGTGACAGGACAGGGTTAGGTTCACCCCTCCACTTT. Amino acid sequence: CASSDRTGLGSPLHF. The variable domain in full, with the rest retrieved from reference TRBV25-1 and TRBJ1-6, is EADIYQTPRYLVIGTGKKITLECSQTMGHDKMYWYQQDPGMELHLIHYSYGVNSTEKGDLSSESTVSRIRTEHFPLTLESARPSHTSQYLCASSDRTGLGSPLHFGNGTRLTVT.

The rearrangement uses TRBV11-2 and TRBJ1-5; D may be TRBD1 (6 bases). This CDR3 contains 14 residues. V lost 5 bases and J 2 bases, leaving 10 bases between the germline ends. Germline CDR1 reads SGHAT; CDR2 reads FQNNGV. The CDR3 DNA sequence: TGTGCCAGCAGCCCTACAGGGCGCAATCAGCCCCAGCATTTT. Protein product: CASSPTGRNQPQHF.

The chain has TRBV4-3 and TRBJ1-1, with 9 bases lining up with TRBD1. The CDR3 is 16 residues long. CDR1 and CDR2 (germline): LGHNA, YSLEER. V lost 4 bases and J lost 1; bases outside the gene matches: 7. In nucleotides, the CDR3 is TGCGCCAGCAGCCCTTCCCTGGGACAGGGGAACACTGAAGCTTTCTTT. It specifies CASSPSLGQGNTEAFF.

This clone showed up just once. The chain employs TRBV6-5 and TRBJ1-1; TRBD1 aligns across 9 bases. Germline assignment: CDR1 MNHEY and CDR2 SVGAGI. V lost 6 bases and J lost 10; bases outside the gene matches: 15. CDR3 length: 15 residues. The CDR3 DNA follows: TGTGCCAGCAGCCACGTAACAGGGGGCAAAAGGGGAGCTTTCTTT. Translation: CASSHVTGGKRGAFF.

The V gene is TRBV5-6, the J gene TRBJ1-3, with D maybe TRBD1 (6 bases). Germline V CDR1 and CDR2: SGHDT, YYEEEE. The V and J ends lost 0 bases and 3 bases respectively, with 16 bases between them. CDR3 length: 17 amino acids. The CDR3 protein is CASSLVGTGPGGNTIYF. The CDR3 nucleotides read TGTGCCAGCAGCTTGGTCGGAACAGGGCCCGGTGGAAACACCATATATTTT. The full variable domain, with the rest looked up from reference TRBV5-6 and TRBJ1-3, is DAGVTQSPTHLIKTRGQQVTLRCSPKSGHDTVSWYQQALGQGPQFIFQYYEEEERQRGNFPDRFSGHQFPNYSSELNVNALLLGDSALYLCASSLVGTGPGGNTIYFGEGSWLTVV.

J is TRBJ2-1 and V is TRBV7-2; D is undetermined. The CDR3 contains 13 residues. Germline V gene sequence: CDR1 SGHTA, CDR2 FQGNSA. The V end was cut by 2 bases, the J end by 4 bases, with 6 bases between. The CDR3 sequence is CASSLSFYNEQFF. The CDR3 region has the DNA TGTGCCAGCAGCTTATCCTTTTACAATGAGCAGTTCTTC.

The CDR3 region is CASSPGGWETQYF. CDR3 nucleotide sequence: TGTGCCAGCAGCCCGGGGGGGTGGGAGACCCAGTACTTC. This chain links TRBV5-4 with TRBJ2-5; TRBD2 agrees at 8 bases. Germline trimming cut 4 bases from V and 5 bases from J; bases unmatched to any gene: 4. The CDR3 spans 13 residues. Per germline, CDR1 SGHNT and CDR2 YYREEE (reference sequence).

V and J are TRBV4-3 and TRBJ1-5; no firm D call. V lost 5 bases, J lost 1 base, and 9 bases lay in between. Looked up from germline, CDR1 is LGHNA and CDR2 is YSLEER. This CDR3 comprises 14 residues. The CDR3 DNA reads TGCGCCAGCAGCAAGACATACAGCAATCAGCCCCAGCATTTT. Its protein product is CASSKTYSNQPQHF.

This rearrangement joins TRBV2 to TRBJ1-2; a weak D match, TRBD1 (6 bases). Trimming removed 2 bases from V and 8 bases from J, with 18 bases in between. Looked up from germline, CDR1 is SNHLY and CDR2 is FYNNEI. The CDR3 totals 15 residues. The CDR3 loop reads CASSEIGGPGTGYTF. The CDR3 DNA is TGTGCCAGCAGTGAAATCGGGGGGCCGGGCACGGGCTACACCTTC.

This chain uses TRBV5-4 with TRBJ1-2, with 10 bases matching TRBD1. The CDR3 is made up of 14 amino acids. The germline CDR1 and CDR2 sequences are SGHNT and YYREEE (reference sequence). V gave up 2 bases and J gave up 6 bases; unmatched junction bases: 4. The CDR3 loop is CASSFPGQGNGYTF. CDR3 bases: TGTGCCAGCAGCTTCCCGGGACAGGGGAATGGCTACACCTTC.

The gene calls are TRBV24-1 and TRBJ2-3; 8 bases match TRBD2. The CDR3 runs 15 residues. Germline loops: CDR1 KGHDR, CDR2 SFDVKD. The junction had 7 bases not matched to a gene; V was cut back by 9 bases and J by 0 bases. CDR3 loop: CATGGGSPSTDTQYF. In DNA form, the CDR3 reads TGTGCCACCGGCGGGGGGAGTCCTAGCACAGATACGCAGTATTTT.

CDR3 amino acids: CSVVQGIGTEAFF. CDR3 bases: TGCAGCGTTGTCCAGGGAATTGGCACTGAAGCTTTCTTT. The V call is TRBV29-1, the J call TRBJ1-1; tentative D call: TRBD1 (5 bases). This CDR3 has 13 amino acids. V lost 4 bases and J 4 bases, leaving 13 bases between the germline ends. CDR1 is SQVTM, CDR2 ANQGSEA, per germline.

V and J are TRBV18 and TRBJ2-1; 7 bases align to TRBD1. CDR1 is KGHSH, CDR2 LQKENI, per germline. The V and J ends lost 0 bases and 9 bases, in that order; junction bases with no gene match: 5. The CDR3 is made up of 14 amino acids. The CDR3 nucleotides read TGTGCCAGCTCACCACCGGGCCCAGGGGGTGAGCAGTTCTTC. Translation gives CASSPPGPGGEQFF.

The chain recombines TRBV30 with TRBJ1-2; D may be TRBD1 (6 bases). The V and J ends lost 8 bases and 4 bases respectively, with 11 bases between them. This CDR3 spans 11 amino acids. Germline values: CDR1 GTSNPN, CDR2 SVGIG (reference sequence). For the CDR3, the DNA is TGTGCCCGCGGGGGCAGCTATGGCTACACCTTC. Its translation: CARGGSYGYTF.

The chain uses TRBV2 and TRBJ2-5, with D possibly being TRBD1 (6 bases). This CDR3 has 14 amino acids. Germline V gene lookup returns CDR1 SNHLY and CDR2 FYNNEI. The V end was cut by 7 bases, the J end by 3 bases, with 15 bases between. The chain's CDR3 is CASKAGVVEETQYF. The CDR3 nucleotides are TGTGCCAGCAAGGCAGGGGTTGTGGAAGAGACCCAGTACTTC.

In nucleotides, the CDR3 is TGCGCCAGCAGCTACAGCAGGGGCGGCTACACCTTC. Its protein product is CASSYSRGGYTF. The chain carries TRBV5-1 and TRBJ1-2; weak D call: TRBD1 (6 bases). There are 12 residues in the CDR3. The germline V and J ends were trimmed by 3 bases and 8 bases, with 11 bases remaining between them. The V gene's germline CDR1 is SGHRS and CDR2 YFSETQ.

The V call is TRBV19, the J call TRBJ1-4; D might be TRBD1 (6 bases). Germline V CDR1 and CDR2: LNHDA, SQIVND (reference sequence). CDR3 length equals 16 residues. The V and J ends lost 2 bases and 5 bases respectively, with 15 bases between them. CDR3 protein: CASSITQTGGNEKLFF. For the CDR3, the DNA is TGTGCCAGTAGTATAACACAGACAGGAGGCAATGAAAAACTGTTTTTT.

This clone was seen more than once but under ten times. The chain recombines TRBV4-3 with TRBJ2-2; D is unclear. The CDR3 is made up of 13 amino acids. The germline CDR1 and CDR2 sequences are LGHNA and YSLEER. Trimming removed 2 bases at V and 7 bases at J, with 8 bases between. The CDR3 protein is CASSQSIVGELFF. The CDR3, as DNA: TGCGCCAGCAGCCAATCAATTGTCGGGGAGCTGTTTTTT.

The rearrangement links TRBV28 to TRBJ1-1; D call uncertain. Trimming took 8 bases from V and 1 from J, leaving 11 bases between them. Germline V CDR1 and CDR2: MDHEN, SYDVKM. The CDR3 is made up of 13 amino acids. CDR3 sequence reads: CASFRGENTEAFF. DNA for the CDR3: TGTGCCAGCTTCCGGGGAGAGAACACTGAAGCTTTCTTT.

The CDR3 reads CASSLDQVEGDEQYV. As DNA, the CDR3 is TGTGCCAGCAGCTTAGATCAAGTGGAGGGCGATGAGCAGTACGTC. The rearrangement uses TRBV11-2 and TRBJ2-7, with TRBD2 as a possible D gene (6 bases). V was clipped by 0 bases and J by 7 bases, with 16 bases between them. There are 15 residues in the CDR3. Germline V gives CDR1 SGHAT, CDR2 FQNNGV.

This clone was detected only a few times. This same CDR3 is encoded by further DNA sequences in the sample. The rearrangement links TRBV7-9 to TRBJ2-2; the D gene is possibly TRBD1 (6 bases). Germline lookup yields CDR1 SEHNR and CDR2 FQNEAQ (reference sequence). CDR3 length: 13 residues. Trimming took 2 bases from V and 5 from J, leaving 6 bases between them. The CDR3 DNA follows: TGTGCCAGCAGCTTACAGGGGACCGGGGAGCTGTTTTTT. Its translation is CASSLQGTGELFF.

The chain uses TRBV19 and TRBJ2-1; 8 nucleotides match TRBD2. Germline CDR1 and CDR2: LNHDA and SQIVND (reference sequence). The V segment lost 4 bases and the J segment 6 bases; nucleotides outside the gene matches: 8. The CDR3 runs to 15 residues. Here the CDR3 DNA reads TGTGCCAGTAGTACCACTAGCGGAAGGAGCAATGAGCAGTTCTTC. Translated, it gives CASSTTSGRSNEQFF.

The sample holds one count of this clone. V is TRBV2 and J is TRBJ1-4; TRBD1 is a possible D gene (5 bases). Trimming pared 4 bases from V and 1 base from J, leaving 13 bases between. Germline V gene data show CDR1 as SNHLY and CDR2 as FYNNEI. CDR3 length equals 16 residues. CDR3 protein: CASSVGGRITNEKLFF. DNA for the CDR3: TGTGCCAGCAGTGTCGGGGGTCGCATAACTAATGAAAAACTGTTTTTT. The full variable domain, completed using reference TRBV2 and TRBJ1-4, is EPEVTQTPSHQVTQMGQEVILRCVPISNHLYFYWYRQILGQKVEFLVSFYNNEISEKSEIFDDQFSVERPDGSNFTLKIRSTKLEDSAMYFCASSVGGRITNEKLFFGSGTQLSVL.

The chain employs TRBV4-2 and TRBJ2-1, with D perhaps matching TRBD1 (6 bases). V was pared by 0 bases and J by 8 bases, with 11 bases between. The CDR3 length is 14 residues. Germline V lookup: CDR1 LGHNA, CDR2 YNFKEQ. The CDR3 DNA sequence: TGTGCCAGCAGCCAAGATCAGGGGACCGATGAGCAGTTCTTC. Its translation is CASSQDQGTDEQFF.